The following is a T cell receptor (beta chain) sequence with its context. The data were obtained in a study of blood T cell repertoires in COVID-19. Overall study context: Donors in the United States, Italy and Spain gave samples during acute or convalescent COVID-19.

How the authors handled the data: Researchers report that nucleated cell counts were estimated from reference gene primer amplification. Here immunoSEQ multiplex PCR was the method, and the copy in TCRdb shows in-frame clones only, minus some. Clonal size and the V and J genes are those of that table, whereas D and trimming came from the DNA. The sample lists 440,000 or so clones, roughly 90% occurring once. V was clipped by 4 bases and J by 0 bases, with 12 bases between them. Germline assignment: CDR1 MDHEN and CDR2 SYDVKM. The CDR3 length is 15 residues. This receptor was obtained from a woman in her thirties or forties with COVID-19, enrolled during active disease. The rearrangement links TRBV28 to TRBJ1-2; D gene uncertain. Material for sequencing was peripheral blood. The CDR3 bases are TGTGCCAGCAGTTCTCCGGGAACTCCTAACTATGGCTACACCTTC. Protein sequence: CASSSPGTPNYGYTF.